Below, 7 T cell receptor beta chains from the same sample are listed, as sequenced in a study of Graves' ophthalmopathy and Graves' hyperthyroidism. RNA served as the template for amplifying TCR beta CDR3 regions. A first-round RT-PCR used HTBI primers, followed by a second-round multiplex PCR. TCRdb redid the calling of the multiplex PCR reads with MiXCR, one entry per CDR3 protein. The repertoire consists of about 480,000 distinct CDR3 sequences, with over 13% occurring once and the leading ten covering over 7.5%. The sample taken for sequencing was blood. The receptor set was obtained from a woman aged 25 to 39 with Graves' ophthalmopathy.

This clonotype was seen repeatedly, ten times or more. The V and J genes are TRBV6-5 and TRBJ1-5; the D gene is possibly TRBD1 (5 bases). The CDR3 contains 14 residues. V was clipped by 10 bases and J by 0 bases, with 13 bases between them. CDR1 MNHEY and CDR2 SVGAGI come from the germline V gene. The CDR3 nucleotides read TGTGCCACCCCGGGGGTCGATAGCAATCAGCCCCAGCATTTT. Its protein product is CATPGVDSNQPQHF.

This clonotype occurred many times. The chain has TRBV6-5 and TRBJ2-7, with D uncertain. The CDR3 totals 13 residues. The germline CDR1 and CDR2 sequences are MNHEY and SVGAGI. Trimming left V 7 bases short and J 3 bases short, with 13 bases between. CDR3 in amino acids: CASKVRQDYEQYF. As DNA, the CDR3 is TGTGCCAGCAAAGTAAGACAAGACTACGAGCAGTACTTC.

This clonotype has at least ten counts. This chain connects TRBV20-1 to TRBJ2-7; D might be TRBD1 (6 bases). This CDR3 spans 13 amino acids. The V gene lost 5 bases and the J gene lost 2 bases, with 13 bases spanning the gap. Looked up from germline, CDR1 is DFQATT and CDR2 is SNEGSKA (reference sequence). CDR3 protein: CSAHNRATYEQYF. Written as DNA, the CDR3 is TGCAGTGCTCACAACAGGGCGACCTACGAGCAGTACTTC.

This clonotype was seen at least ten times. This chain links TRBV5-6 with TRBJ1-2; no firm D call. Trimming stripped 1 base from V and 1 base from J, with 8 bases between. The germline V gene encodes CDR1 SGHDT and CDR2 YYEEEE. The CDR3 is made up of 14 amino acids. The CDR3 reads CASSLPNGNYGYTF. The CDR3 DNA reads TGTGCCAGCAGCTTGCCGAACGGTAACTATGGCTACACCTTC.

This clonotype appeared a few times. This chain uses TRBV2 with TRBJ2-6; D unresolved. Germline CDR1 and CDR2: SNHLY and FYNNEI. The V end lost 8 bases, the J end lost 6 bases, and 14 bases lay between the germline ends. This CDR3 spans 14 amino acids. CDR3 sequence (DNA): TGTGCCAGCCTACCCGGGCTACAGGCCAACGTCCTGACTTTC. It translates to CASLPGLQANVLTF.

This clonotype was seen repeatedly, ten times or more. As the CDR3 is not closed by the conserved phenylalanine or tryptophan, this likely results from a read error. The rearrangement links TRBV11-2 to TRBJ2-2; D may match TRBD1 or TRBD2 (5 bases each). V dropped 3 bases and J dropped 0 bases, with 8 bases sitting between them. The CDR3 contains 15 residues. Germline lookup yields CDR1 SGHAT and CDR2 FQNNGV. The CDR3 region is CASSFRGANTGELFS. The CDR3 nucleotides are TGTGCCAGCAGCTTTCGGGGCGCGAACACCGGGGAGCTGTTTTCT.

This clonotype was counted many times. V usage is TRBV5-1 and J usage is TRBJ2-7; TRBD1 agrees at 8 bases. The CDR3 is made up of 14 amino acids. After removal of 0 bases from V and 2 bases from J, the junction contained 1 base not matched to a gene. CDR1 is SGHRS and CDR2 is YFSETQ in the germline V gene. The CDR3 coding sequence is TGCGCCAGCAGCTTGGACAGGGGGACCTACGAGCAGTACTTC. Translated: CASSLDRGTYEQYF.